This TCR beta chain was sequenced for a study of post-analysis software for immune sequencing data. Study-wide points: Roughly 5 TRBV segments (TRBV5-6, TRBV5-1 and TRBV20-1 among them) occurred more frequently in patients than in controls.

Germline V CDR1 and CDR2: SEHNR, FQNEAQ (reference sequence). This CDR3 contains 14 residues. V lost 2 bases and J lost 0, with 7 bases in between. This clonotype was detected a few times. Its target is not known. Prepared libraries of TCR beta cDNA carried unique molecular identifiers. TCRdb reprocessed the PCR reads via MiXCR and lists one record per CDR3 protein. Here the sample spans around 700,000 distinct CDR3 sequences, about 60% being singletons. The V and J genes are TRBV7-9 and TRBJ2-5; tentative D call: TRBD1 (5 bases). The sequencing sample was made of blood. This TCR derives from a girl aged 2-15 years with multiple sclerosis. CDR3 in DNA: TGTGCCAGCAGCTTACAGGGAAACCAAGAGACCCAGTACTTC. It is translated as CASSLQGNQETQYF.